The 20 T cell receptor beta chains reported below all come from one sample, sequenced in a study of identical twins. TCRdb re-called the 5' RACE reads with MiXCR, one entry per CDR3 protein. The sample has hundreds of thousands of distinct CDR3 sequences, roughly 18% seen once. The same sample was also studied in work on T cells expressing NK-cell markers.

The sequenced material came from PBMCs. The receptors here all came from a woman younger than 30 in good health.

This sequence joins TRBV30 and TRBJ2-5, with 11 bases fitting TRBD2. Per germline, CDR1 GTSNPN and CDR2 SVGIG (reference sequence). With 4 bases clipped from V and 2 bases from J, the junction kept 3 bases outside the gene matches. The CDR3 is made up of 14 amino acids. The CDR3 DNA reads TGTGCCTGGATAAGACTAGCGGGACAAGAGACCCAGTACTTC. Translation gives CAWIRLAGQETQYF.

The rearrangement links TRBV10-3 to TRBJ2-5, with D possibly TRBD2 on 6 matching bases. This CDR3 contains 13 residues. With 7 bases removed from V and 5 bases from J, the gap between germline ends came to 14 bases. CDR1 is ENHRY, CDR2 SYGVKD, per germline. The CDR3: CAIKGAREETQYF. The DNA of the CDR3 is TGTGCCATCAAAGGAGCCCGGGAGGAGACCCAGTACTTC.

This clonotype was seen only a few times. V usage is TRBV20-1 and J usage is TRBJ2-5; a weak D match, TRBD1 (6 bases). The ends were cut back, 5 bases at V and 4 bases at J, with 14 bases in the middle. CDR1 and CDR2 from the germline V gene are DFQATT and SNEGSKA (reference sequence). The CDR3 is 13 residues long. This CDR3 is CSAWDTLGETQYF. As DNA, the CDR3 is TGCAGTGCTTGGGACACCTTGGGAGAGACCCAGTACTTC.

This clonotype came up once. The CDR3 spells CASSPLVRGYNEQFF. DNA for the CDR3: TGTGCCAGCTCACCCCTGGTCAGGGGATACAATGAGCAGTTCTTC. The V call is TRBV18, the J call TRBJ2-1, with D maybe TRBD1 (6 bases). Germline CDR1 reads KGHSH; CDR2 reads LQKENI. V gave up 3 bases and J gave up 4 bases, with 13 bases separating them. CDR3 size: 15 residues.

In its sample, this clonotype was seen a few times. V gene TRBV20-1 combines with J gene TRBJ1-2; D is undetermined. The CDR3 has 14 amino acids. Trimming removed 6 bases from V and 2 bases from J, with 16 bases in between. In germline, CDR1 is DFQATT, CDR2 SNEGSKA (reference sequence). CDR3 in amino acids: CSAEGLPTNYGYTF. In DNA, the CDR3 is TGCAGTGCAGAGGGCCTACCGACCAACTATGGCTACACCTTC.

The chain links TRBV7-9 to TRBJ2-1; 8 bases are shared with TRBD2. Trimming removed 7 bases from V and 14 bases from J; junction bases left unmatched: 16. The CDR3 runs to 14 residues. Germline loops: CDR1 SEHNR, CDR2 FQNEAQ (reference sequence). This CDR3 reads CASKRGSGIADEFF. CDR3 nucleotide sequence: TGTGCCAGCAAGAGGGGTAGCGGGATAGCGGACGAGTTCTTC.

V and J are TRBV12-3 or TRBV12-4 and TRBJ2-3; D is unresolved. Deletions cut 5 bases from V and 0 bases from J, with 9 bases between. The CDR3 runs 14 residues. The CDR3 nucleotides read TGTGCCAGCAGTACAGATCCTAGCACAGATACGCAGTATTTT. It yields the protein CASSTDPSTDTQYF.

This clonotype has more than one count but fewer than ten. The chain employs TRBV12-3 or TRBV12-4 and TRBJ1-4; D gene ambiguous. V was trimmed by 3 bases and J by 8 bases, leaving 7 bases between them. The CDR3 loop spans 12 amino acids. CDR3 DNA: TGTGCCAGCAGTTTCTATAGCGAAAAACTGTTTTTT. Protein product: CASSFYSEKLFF.

This clonotype was seen more than once but under ten times. The CDR3 protein is CASSGVPGDSLHF. CDR3 nucleotide sequence: TGTGCCAGCAGCGGCGTCCCTGGTGACTCCCTCCACTTT. The chain is built from TRBV9 and TRBJ1-6, with D uncertain. The germline gives CDR1 SGDLS, CDR2 YYNGEE. V dropped 3 bases and J dropped 14 bases, with 15 bases sitting between them. This CDR3 has 13 residues.

This clonotype occurred a few times. The chain employs TRBV6-4 and TRBJ2-1; 9 bases agree with TRBD2. Trimming removed 4 bases from V and 6 bases from J; junction bases left unmatched: 4. The CDR3 runs to 14 residues. In germline, CDR1 is MRHNA, CDR2 SNTAGT. The CDR3 region is CASSGAGGSNEQFF. The CDR3 region has the DNA TGTGCCAGCAGTGGAGCGGGAGGTTCCAATGAGCAGTTCTTC.

J is TRBJ2-1 and V is TRBV12-3 or TRBV12-4; D not certain. The CDR3 consists of 15 residues. The V gene lost 2 bases and the J gene lost 12 bases, with 20 bases spanning the gap. CDR3 DNA sequence: TGTGCCAGCAGTTTAACCCCCCCGGTCGCTCCCCCGCAGTTCTTC. It specifies CASSLTPPVAPPQFF.

The chain combines TRBV7-9 with TRBJ2-1, with D possibly TRBD2 on 5 matching bases. The CDR3 has 15 residues. The V gene's germline CDR1 is SEHNR and CDR2 FQNEAQ (reference sequence). The V end was cut by 2 bases, the J end by 4 bases, with 12 bases between. CDR3 DNA sequence: TGTGCCAGCAGCTTATTGAAGGACTTATACAATGAGCAGTTCTTC. Amino acids: CASSLLKDLYNEQFF.

CDR3: CSTEPETGMETQYF. Here the CDR3 DNA reads TGCAGCACGGAGCCCGAGACAGGGATGGAGACCCAGTACTTC. The chain links TRBV29-1 to TRBJ2-5; 7 positions match TRBD1. This CDR3 contains 14 residues. V trimming: 8 bases; J trimming: 5 bases; junction bases outside the gene matches: 14. From germline, CDR1 is SQVTM and CDR2 ANQGSEA. Drawing the rest from reference TRBV29-1 and TRBJ2-5, the complete variable domain is SAVISQKPSRDICQRGTSLTIQCQVDSQVTMMFWYRQQPGQSLTLIATANQGSEATYESGFVIDKFPISRPNLTFSTLTVSNMSPEDSSIYLCSTEPETGMETQYFGPGTRLLVL.

This chain links TRBV12-3 or TRBV12-4 with TRBJ1-2; D ambiguous. This CDR3 comprises 12 residues. The ends were cut back, 3 bases at V and 7 bases at J, with 9 bases in the middle. The CDR3 bases are TGTGCCAGCAGTTTCGGGTTTAGTGGCTACACCTTC. Its translation is CASSFGFSGYTF.

The chain recombines TRBV5-1 with TRBJ2-5; 9 bases agree with TRBD2. There are 15 residues in the CDR3. Germline V gene lookup returns CDR1 SGHRS and CDR2 YFSETQ. The J segment lost 7 bases and the V segment lost 3 bases, leaving 10 bases of the junction unmatched. CDR3 nucleotide sequence: TGCGCCAGCAGCTCCCTAGCGGGACGAAATGCGACCCAGTACTTC. This codes for CASSSLAGRNATQYF.

This clonotype was observed a few times. This rearrangement joins TRBV5-1 to TRBJ2-5; 10 bases line up with TRBD2. The CDR3 consists of 15 residues. CDR1 is SGHRS and CDR2 is YFSETQ in the germline V gene. V lost 3 bases to trimming and J lost 1 base; unmatched junction nucleotides: 3. CDR3 sequence (DNA): TGCGCCAGCAGCTCACTAGCGGGGATCCAAGAGACCCAGTACTTC. It specifies CASSSLAGIQETQYF.

The chain carries TRBV20-1 and TRBJ1-1, with 9 bases matching TRBD1. The CDR3 is 14 residues long. CDR1 is DFQATT, CDR2 SNEGSKA, per germline (reference sequence). The V gene end was trimmed by 3 bases and the J gene end by 4 bases; junction bases not matched to a gene: 6. CDR3: CSAREWTGATEAFF. The CDR3 bases are TGCAGTGCTAGGGAATGGACAGGGGCCACTGAAGCTTTCTTT.

This clonotype was counted between two and nine times. V usage is TRBV6-4 and J usage is TRBJ2-3, with 9 bases fitting TRBD2. With 3 bases clipped from V and 2 bases from J, the junction kept 3 bases outside the gene matches. CDR3 length: 15 residues. Germline V gives CDR1 MRHNA, CDR2 SNTAGT. CDR3 amino acids: CASSEGGGDTDTQYF. The CDR3 coding sequence is TGTGCCAGCAGTGAAGGCGGGGGGGACACAGATACGCAGTATTTT.

This chain uses TRBV12-3 or TRBV12-4 with TRBJ2-7; TRBD1 aligns across 7 bases. The CDR3 is made up of 13 amino acids. Trimming took 4 bases from V and 3 from J; bases not matched to a gene: 3. The CDR3 sequence: CASSSDRNYEQYF. The CDR3 DNA reads as TGTGCCAGCAGTTCGGACAGGAACTACGAGCAGTACTTC.

This clonotype was observed a few times. The chain combines TRBV20-1 with TRBJ1-1; the match to TRBD1 covers 7 bases. V gave up 5 bases and J gave up 0 bases; unmatched junction bases: 9. The germline V gene encodes CDR1 DFQATT and CDR2 SNEGSKA (reference sequence). This CDR3 region has 15 residues. CDR3 protein: CSAPRDRTLNTEAFF. For the CDR3, the DNA is TGCAGTGCTCCACGGGACAGAACTTTGAACACTGAAGCTTTCTTT.